The sequence of this T cell receptor (beta chain) was determined in a study of shared clonotypes between healthy human individuals. The naive CD8 population came from CD45RO-negative cells selected for CCR7, without terminally differentiated effector memory CD45RA+ cells. Clones were sequenced by immunoSEQ multiplex PCR, and TCRdb holds only the in-frame ones, with some missing. The table lists roughly 850,000 clones, approximately 97% of them singletons, with 0.2% to 0.25% in the top ten. CDR1 and CDR2 from the germline V gene are SGHKS and YYEKEE (reference sequence). V lost 1 base and J lost 1, with 10 bases in between. The CDR3 is made up of 15 amino acids.

Source material: naive CD8+ T cells sorted from blood. V and J are TRBV5-5 and TRBJ2-3, with D possibly TRBD2 on 5 matching bases. The sequence came from a young man in good health. CDR3 nucleotides: TGTGCCAGCAGCTTGTTCATTAGCGGCACAGATACGCAGTATTTT. As protein: CASSLFISGTDTQYF.